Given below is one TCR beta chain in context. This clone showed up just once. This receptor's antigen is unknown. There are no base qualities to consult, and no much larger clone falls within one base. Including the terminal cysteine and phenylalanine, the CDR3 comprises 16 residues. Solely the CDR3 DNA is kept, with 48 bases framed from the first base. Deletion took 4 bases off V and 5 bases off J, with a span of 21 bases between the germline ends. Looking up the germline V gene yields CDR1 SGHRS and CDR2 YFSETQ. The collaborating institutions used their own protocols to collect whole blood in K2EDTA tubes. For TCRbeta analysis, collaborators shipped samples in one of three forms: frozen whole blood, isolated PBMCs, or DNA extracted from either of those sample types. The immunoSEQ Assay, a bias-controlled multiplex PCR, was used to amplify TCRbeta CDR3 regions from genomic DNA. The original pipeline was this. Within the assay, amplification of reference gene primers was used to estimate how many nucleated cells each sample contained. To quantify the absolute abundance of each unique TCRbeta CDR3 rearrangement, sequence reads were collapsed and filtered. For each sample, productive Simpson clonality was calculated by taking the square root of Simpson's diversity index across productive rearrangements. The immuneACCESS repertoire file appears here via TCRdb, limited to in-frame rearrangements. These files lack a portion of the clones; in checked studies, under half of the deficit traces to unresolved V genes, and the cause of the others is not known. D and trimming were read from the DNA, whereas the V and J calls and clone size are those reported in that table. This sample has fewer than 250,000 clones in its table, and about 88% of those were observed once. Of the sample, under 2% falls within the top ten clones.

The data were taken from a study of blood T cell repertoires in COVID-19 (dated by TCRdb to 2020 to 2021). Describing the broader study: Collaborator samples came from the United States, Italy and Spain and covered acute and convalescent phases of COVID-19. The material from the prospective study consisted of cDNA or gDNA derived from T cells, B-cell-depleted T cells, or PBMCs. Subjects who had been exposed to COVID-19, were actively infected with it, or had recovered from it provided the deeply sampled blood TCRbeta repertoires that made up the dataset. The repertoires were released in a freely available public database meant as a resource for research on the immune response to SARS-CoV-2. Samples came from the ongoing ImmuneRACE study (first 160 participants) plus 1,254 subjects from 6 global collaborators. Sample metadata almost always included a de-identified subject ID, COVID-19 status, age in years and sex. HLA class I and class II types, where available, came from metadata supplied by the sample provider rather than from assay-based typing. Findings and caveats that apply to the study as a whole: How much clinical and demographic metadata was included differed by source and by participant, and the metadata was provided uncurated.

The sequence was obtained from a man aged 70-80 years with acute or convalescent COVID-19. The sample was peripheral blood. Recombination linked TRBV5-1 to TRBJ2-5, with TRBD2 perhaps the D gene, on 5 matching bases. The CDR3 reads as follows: CASSGSGGGRDETQYF. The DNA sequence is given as TGCGCCAGCAGCGGGTCAGGAGGTGGGAGAGACGAGACCCAGTACTTC.